A selection of T cell receptor beta chains follows, all from one sample in a study of T cell changes during pregnancy in multiple sclerosis. Profiling relied on immunoSEQ multiplex PCR, and the TCRdb table lists in-frame clones only, not all of them. The data contain 75,000 to 95,000 clones, 75% to 95% of them singletons. The input for sequencing was peripheral blood, taken in the first trimester of pregnancy. The receptors come from a female donor in good health, enrolled as a control in a pregnancy study. Each CDR3 is given with its conserved first and last residue. Each record gives: D gene, J gene, clone size, V gene, CDR3 DNA, CDR3 protein. A D gene is named only where the DNA matches it firmly. Where a row states a size, it is once, few, many or the class of an expanded clone; other rows omit it.

D: .; J: TRBJ2-4; size: .; V: TRBV6-1; DNA: TGTGCCAGCAGCTCCCAGGGAAACATTCAGTACTTC; CDR3: CASSSQGNIQYF
D: TRBD1; J: TRBJ2-7; size: .; V: TRBV5-1; DNA: TGCGCCAGCACCAAGACAGGGGGCGCGGTCGAGCAGTACTTC; CDR3: CASTKTGGAVEQYF
D: TRBD1; J: TRBJ1-3; size: .; V: TRBV7-8; DNA: TGTGCCAGCAGCTTCCCGGGACAGACCACTGGAAACACCATATATTTT; CDR3: CASSFPGQTTGNTIYF
D: .; J: TRBJ2-2; size: .; V: TRBV6-6; DNA: TGTGCCAGCACCAGGGGTGATTACACCGGGGAGCTGTTTTTT; CDR3: CASTRGDYTGELFF
D: TRBD1; J: TRBJ1-5; size: .; V: TRBV7-2; DNA: TGTGCCAGCAGCCAAGACAGGGGTAGCAATCAGCCCCAGCATTTT; CDR3: CASSQDRGSNQPQHF
D: .; J: TRBJ1-5; size: .; V: TRBV2; DNA: TGTGCCAGCAGCCAGAGCAATCAGCCCCAGCATTTT; CDR3: CASSQSNQPQHF
D: .; J: TRBJ2-1; size: .; V: TRBV7-8; DNA: TGTGCCAGCAGCTTCCTAGAACTAGCCCTTAATGAGCAGTTCTTC; CDR3: CASSFLELALNEQFF
D: TRBD1; J: TRBJ1-1; size: .; V: TRBV7-3; DNA: TGTGCCAGCAGCTTGCAGGGGGCGCGGGTTGACACTGAAGCTTTCTTT; CDR3: CASSLQGARVDTEAFF
D: TRBD1; J: TRBJ2-7; size: .; V: TRBV4-2; DNA: TGTGCCAGCAGCCTCGGGACAGTGAACGAGCAGTACTTC; CDR3: CASSLGTVNEQYF
D: .; J: TRBJ1-6; size: .; V: TRBV11-3; DNA: TGTGCCAGCAGCCAAGACACAAATAATTCACCCCTCCACTTT; CDR3: CASSQDTNNSPLHF
D: .; J: TRBJ1-2; size: .; V: TRBV2; DNA: TGTGCCAGCAGTGTTAACAGGCAGGGCTACACCTTC; CDR3: CASSVNRQGYTF
D: .; J: TRBJ2-2; size: .; V: TRBV12-5; DNA: TGTGCTAGTGGTTTTCTCAGGGAGAACACCGGGGAGCTGTTTTTT; CDR3: CASGFLRENTGELFF
D: .; J: TRBJ1-1; size: .; V: TRBV30; DNA: TGTGCCTGGAGTGGGGGAAGGGGGAACACTGAAGCTTTCTTT; CDR3: CAWSGGRGNTEAFF
D: TRBD2; J: TRBJ2-7; size: .; V: TRBV11-2; DNA: TGTGCCAGCAGCTTAGAGGTGACTAGCGGATCCTACGAGCAGTACTTC; CDR3: CASSLEVTSGSYEQYF
D: .; J: TRBJ2-2; size: .; V: TRBV10-2; DNA: TGCGCCAGCAGTCAGGGTGGCGGGGAGCTGTTTTTT; CDR3: CASSQGGGELFF
D: .; J: TRBJ2-7; size: .; V: TRBV7-2; DNA: TGTGCCAGCAGCTTACGGCGGAGGGCCAGCTCCTACGAGCAGTACTTC; CDR3: CASSLRRRASSYEQYF
D: TRBD1; J: TRBJ2-3; size: .; V: TRBV14; DNA: TGTGCCAGCAGCCGCGACAGGGCCACAGATACGCAGTATTTT; CDR3: CASSRDRATDTQYF
D: .; J: TRBJ2-1; size: .; V: TRBV5-6; DNA: TGTGCCAGCAGTCATTTCCCCCCCGCAGGTGGCAATGAGCAGTTCTTC; CDR3: CASSHFPPAGGNEQFF
D: .; J: TRBJ2-1; size: .; V: TRBV6-4; DNA: TGTGCCAGCAGCCCCACAGGGAACTACAATGAGCAGTTCTTC; CDR3: CASSPTGNYNEQFF
D: TRBD2; J: TRBJ2-3; size: .; V: TRBV6-5; DNA: TGTGCCAGCAGGACTAGCGGGGGGGCAGATACGCAGTATTTT; CDR3: CASRTSGGADTQYF
D: .; J: TRBJ1-2; size: .; V: TRBV28; DNA: TGTGCCAGCAGTTTCCGCTATGGCTACACCTTC; CDR3: CASSFRYGYTF
D: .; J: TRBJ2-7; size: .; V: TRBV5-6; DNA: TGTGCCAGCAGCCCCGCCCGGACAATCATCTACGAGCAGTACTTC; CDR3: CASSPARTIIYEQYF
D: .; J: TRBJ2-7; size: once; V: TRBV7-9; DNA: TGTGCCAGCAGCCAAGGGGCAGGGGTGACCTACGAGCAGTACTTC; CDR3: CASSQGAGVTYEQYF
D: .; J: TRBJ2-7; size: .; V: TRBV11-3; DNA: TGTGCCAGCAGCTTAGAAGGGGTCGAGCAGTACTTC; CDR3: CASSLEGVEQYF
D: TRBD1; J: TRBJ1-2; size: .; V: TRBV6-5; DNA: TGTGCCAGCAGTTATCTTGACAGGGGCTATGGCTACACCTTC; CDR3: CASSYLDRGYGYTF
D: TRBD1; J: TRBJ2-7; size: .; V: TRBV28; DNA: TGTGCCAGCAGCTTCGGACCACAGGGGAATCGCTACGAGCAGTACTTC; CDR3: CASSFGPQGNRYEQYF
D: .; J: TRBJ2-7; size: .; V: TRBV9; DNA: TGTGCCAGCAGCGTAGCAGGGGCGCAAGGGAACGAGCAGTACTTC; CDR3: CASSVAGAQGNEQYF
D: .; J: TRBJ2-7; size: .; V: TRBV28; DNA: TGTGCCAGCAGCGCCCTTCAGGGGTCGTACGAGCAGTACTTC; CDR3: CASSALQGSYEQYF
D: TRBD1; J: TRBJ1-1; size: .; V: TRBV29-1; DNA: TGCAGCGTAGAGTTTACAGGGGTTGAAGCTTTCTTT; CDR3: CSVEFTGVEAFF
D: .; J: TRBJ1-1; size: .; V: TRBV7-2; DNA: TGTGCCAGCAGCTTTCTAGGGGGGAACACTGAAGCTTTCTTT; CDR3: CASSFLGGNTEAFF
D: .; J: TRBJ2-7; size: .; V: TRBV7-8; DNA: TGTGCCAGCAGCTTAGCTAGCGAATCATTTTCCTACGAGCAGTACTTC; CDR3: CASSLASESFSYEQYF
D: .; J: TRBJ1-5; size: .; V: TRBV27; DNA: TGTGCCAGCAGTTTAGCGGGGGGGGCTGATCAGCCCCAGCATTTT; CDR3: CASSLAGGADQPQHF
D: .; J: TRBJ2-1; size: few; V: TRBV6-1; DNA: TGTGCCAGCAGAGGGGTTGAGCAGTTCTTC; CDR3: CASRGVEQFF
D: .; J: TRBJ1-5; size: .; V: TRBV29-1; DNA: TGCAGCGTTGCGGAGGGCCGGCAGCCCCAGCATTTT; CDR3: CSVAEGRQPQHF
D: TRBD2; J: TRBJ2-3; size: once; V: TRBV2; DNA: TGTGCCAGCAGTATAGCGGGGATCACAGATACGCAGTATTTT; CDR3: CASSIAGITDTQYF